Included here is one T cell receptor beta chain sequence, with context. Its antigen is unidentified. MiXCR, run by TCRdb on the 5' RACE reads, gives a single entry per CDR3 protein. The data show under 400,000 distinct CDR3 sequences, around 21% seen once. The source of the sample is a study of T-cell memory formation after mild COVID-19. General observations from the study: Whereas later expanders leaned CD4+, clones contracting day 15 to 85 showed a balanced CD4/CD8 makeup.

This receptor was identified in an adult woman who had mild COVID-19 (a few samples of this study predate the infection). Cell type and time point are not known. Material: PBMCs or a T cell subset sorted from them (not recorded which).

The chain's CDR3 is CASSLGLSASSETQYF. The CDR3 DNA reads as TGTGCCAGCAGCTTGGGTTTGTCAGCATCGTCGGAGACCCAGTACTTC. This rearrangement joins TRBV5-5 to TRBJ2-5; D unresolved. V shed 0 bases and J shed 5 bases, with 17 bases lying between them. The CDR3 extends over 16 amino acids. Germline assignment: CDR1 SGHKS and CDR2 YYEKEE (reference sequence).